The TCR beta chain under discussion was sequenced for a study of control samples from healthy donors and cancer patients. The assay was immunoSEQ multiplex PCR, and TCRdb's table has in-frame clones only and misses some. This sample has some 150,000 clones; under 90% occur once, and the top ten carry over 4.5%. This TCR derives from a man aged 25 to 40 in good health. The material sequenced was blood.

The CDR3 protein is CASSNRAHRERPNTGELFF. CDR3 bases: TGTGCCAGCAGCAATCGAGCCCACAGGGAAAGGCCGAACACCGGGGAGCTGTTTTTT. The J gene is TRBJ2-2, the V gene TRBV21-1; the table gives TRBD1 as D, unverified against the DNA. TRBV21-1 represents a pseudogene. The CDR3 extends over 19 amino acids.